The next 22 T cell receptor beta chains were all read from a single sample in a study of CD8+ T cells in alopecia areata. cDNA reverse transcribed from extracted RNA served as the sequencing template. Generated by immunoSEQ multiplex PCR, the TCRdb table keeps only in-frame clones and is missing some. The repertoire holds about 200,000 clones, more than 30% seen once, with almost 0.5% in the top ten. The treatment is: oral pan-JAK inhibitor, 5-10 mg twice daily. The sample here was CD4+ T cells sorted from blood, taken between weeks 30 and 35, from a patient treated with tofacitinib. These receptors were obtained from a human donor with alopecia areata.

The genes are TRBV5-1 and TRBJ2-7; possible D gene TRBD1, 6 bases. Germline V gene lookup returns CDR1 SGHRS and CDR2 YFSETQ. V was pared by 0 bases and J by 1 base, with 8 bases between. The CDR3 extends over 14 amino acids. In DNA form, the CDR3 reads TGCGCCAGCAGCTTGGGGGGGCAGTCCTACGAGCAGTACTTC. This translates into CASSLGGQSYEQYF. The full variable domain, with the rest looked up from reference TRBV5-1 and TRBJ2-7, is KAGVTQTPRYLIKTRGQQVTLSCSPISGHRSVSWYQQTPGQGLQFLFEYFSETQRNKGNFPGRFSGRQFSNSRSEMNVSTLELGDSALYLCASSLGGQSYEQYFGPGTRLTVT.

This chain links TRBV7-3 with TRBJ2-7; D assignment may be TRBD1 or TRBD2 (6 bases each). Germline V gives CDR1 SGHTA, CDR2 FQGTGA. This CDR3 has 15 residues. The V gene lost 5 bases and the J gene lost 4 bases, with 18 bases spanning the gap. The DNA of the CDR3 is TGTGCCAGCAGCCTAAATGGTGGGGGGCCGTACGAGCAGTACTTC. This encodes CASSLNGGGPYEQYF.

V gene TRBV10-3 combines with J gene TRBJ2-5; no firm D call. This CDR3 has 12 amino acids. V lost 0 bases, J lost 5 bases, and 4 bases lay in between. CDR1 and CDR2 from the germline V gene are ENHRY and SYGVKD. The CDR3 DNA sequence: TGTGCCATCAGTGAGTCGGCGGAGACCCAGTACTTC. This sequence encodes CAISESAETQYF.

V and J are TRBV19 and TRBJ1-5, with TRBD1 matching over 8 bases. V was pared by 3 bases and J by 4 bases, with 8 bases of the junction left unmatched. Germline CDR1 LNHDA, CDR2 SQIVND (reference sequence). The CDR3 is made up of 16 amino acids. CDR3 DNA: TGTGCCAGTAGTATCCTGACAGGGGCGTGGAATCAGCCCCAGCATTTT. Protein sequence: CASSILTGAWNQPQHF.

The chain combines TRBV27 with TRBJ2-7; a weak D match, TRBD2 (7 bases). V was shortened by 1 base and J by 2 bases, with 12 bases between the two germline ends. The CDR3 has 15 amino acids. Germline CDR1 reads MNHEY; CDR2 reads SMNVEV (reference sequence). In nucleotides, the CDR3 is TGTGCCAGCAGTTTATTTCGCGGGGGCCCCTACGAGCAGTACTTC. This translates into CASSLFRGGPYEQYF.

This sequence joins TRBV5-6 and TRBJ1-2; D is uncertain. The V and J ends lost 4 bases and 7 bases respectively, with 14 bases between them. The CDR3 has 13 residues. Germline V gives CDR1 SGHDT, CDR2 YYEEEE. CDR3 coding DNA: TGTGCCAGCAGCGAGATCCGGGCTGGTGGCTACACCTTC. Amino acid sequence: CASSEIRAGGYTF.

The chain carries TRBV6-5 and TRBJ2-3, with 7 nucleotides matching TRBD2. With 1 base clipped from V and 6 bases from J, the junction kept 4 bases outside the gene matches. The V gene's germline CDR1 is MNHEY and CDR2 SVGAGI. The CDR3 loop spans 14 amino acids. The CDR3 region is CASSYYGGRDTQYF. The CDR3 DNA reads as TGTGCCAGCAGTTACTACGGGGGGAGGGATACGCAGTATTTT.

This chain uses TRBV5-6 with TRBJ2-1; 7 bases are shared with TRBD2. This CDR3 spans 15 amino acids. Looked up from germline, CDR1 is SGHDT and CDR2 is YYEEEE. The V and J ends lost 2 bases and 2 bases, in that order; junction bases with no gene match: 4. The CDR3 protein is CASSFGGGPYNEQFF. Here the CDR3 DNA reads TGTGCCAGCAGCTTCGGGGGAGGGCCCTACAATGAGCAGTTCTTC.

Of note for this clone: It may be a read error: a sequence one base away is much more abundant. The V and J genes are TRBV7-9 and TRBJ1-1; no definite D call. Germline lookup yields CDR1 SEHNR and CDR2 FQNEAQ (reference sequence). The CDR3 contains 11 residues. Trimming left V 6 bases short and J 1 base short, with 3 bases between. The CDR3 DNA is TGTGCCAGCAGACGGAACACTGAAGCTTTCTTT. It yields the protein CASRRNTEAFF.

The CDR3 DNA follows: TGTGCCAGCAGCTTAGAGGGCGGAACCACAGATACGCAGTATTTT. The encoded protein is CASSLEGGTTDTQYF. The chain employs TRBV11-1 and TRBJ2-3; D gene unclear. This CDR3 is built from 15 residues. Per germline, CDR1 SGHAT and CDR2 FQDESV (reference sequence). V shed 1 base and J shed 2 bases, with 10 bases lying between them.

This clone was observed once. CDR3 DNA sequence: TGTGCCAGCAGCTGGGGACTAGCGGACGAGCAGTACTTC. It specifies CASSWGLADEQYF. This chain joins TRBV5-4 and TRBJ2-7; 11 nucleotides match TRBD2. There are 13 residues in the CDR3. The trim removed 3 bases at V and 5 bases at J, leaving 1 base unmatched. CDR1 is SGHNT, CDR2 YYREEE, per germline (reference sequence). The whole variable domain, remainder taken from reference TRBV5-4 and TRBJ2-7, is ETGVTQSPTHLIKTRGQQVTLRCSSQSGHNTVSWYQQALGQGPQFIFQYYREEENGRGNFPPRFSGLQFPNYSSELNVNALELDDSALYLCASSWGLADEQYFGPGTRLTVT.

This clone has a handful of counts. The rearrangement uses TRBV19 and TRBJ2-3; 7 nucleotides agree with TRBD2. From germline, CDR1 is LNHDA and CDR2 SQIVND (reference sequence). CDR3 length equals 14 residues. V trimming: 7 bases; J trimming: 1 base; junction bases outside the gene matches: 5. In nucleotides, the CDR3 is TGTGCCAGTACTAAAAGCGGGGGCACAGATACGCAGTATTTT. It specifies CASTKSGGTDTQYF.

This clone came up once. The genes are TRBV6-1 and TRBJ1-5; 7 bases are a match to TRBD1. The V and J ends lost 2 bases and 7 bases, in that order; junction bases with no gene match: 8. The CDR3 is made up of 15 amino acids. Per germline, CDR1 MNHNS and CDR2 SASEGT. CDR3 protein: CASSEQAGGHQPQHF. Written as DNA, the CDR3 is TGTGCCAGCAGTGAACAGGCAGGGGGACACCAGCCCCAGCATTTT.

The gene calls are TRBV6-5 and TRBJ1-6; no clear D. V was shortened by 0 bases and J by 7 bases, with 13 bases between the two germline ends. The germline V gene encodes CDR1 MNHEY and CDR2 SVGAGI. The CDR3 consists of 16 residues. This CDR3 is CASSYSSKILNSPLHF. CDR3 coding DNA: TGTGCCAGCAGTTACTCGTCAAAGATCCTAAATTCACCCCTCCACTTT.

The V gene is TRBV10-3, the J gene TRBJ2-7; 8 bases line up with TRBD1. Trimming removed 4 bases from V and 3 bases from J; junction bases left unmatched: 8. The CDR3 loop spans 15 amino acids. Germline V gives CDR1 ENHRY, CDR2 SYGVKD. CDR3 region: CAISGGQGLFYEQYF. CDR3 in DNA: TGTGCCATCAGTGGTGGACAGGGACTGTTCTACGAGCAGTACTTC.

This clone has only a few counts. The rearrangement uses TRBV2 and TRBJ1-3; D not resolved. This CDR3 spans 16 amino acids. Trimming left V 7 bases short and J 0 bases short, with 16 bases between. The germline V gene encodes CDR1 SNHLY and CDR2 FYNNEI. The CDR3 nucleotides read TGTGCCAGCAATCCCTTGATGGCAGCCTCTGGAAACACCATATATTTT. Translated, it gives CASNPLMAASGNTIYF.

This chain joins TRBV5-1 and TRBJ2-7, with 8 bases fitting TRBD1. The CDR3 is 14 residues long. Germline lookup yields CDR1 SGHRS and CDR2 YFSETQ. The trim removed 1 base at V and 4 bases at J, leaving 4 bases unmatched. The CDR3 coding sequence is TGCGCCAGCAGCTTGAGCAGGGGGCAATACGAGCAGTACTTC. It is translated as CASSLSRGQYEQYF.

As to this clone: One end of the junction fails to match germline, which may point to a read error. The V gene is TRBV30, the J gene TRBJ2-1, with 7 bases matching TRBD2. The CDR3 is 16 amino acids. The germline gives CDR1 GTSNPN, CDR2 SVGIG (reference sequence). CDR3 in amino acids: CAWVPPRGRSYNGQFF. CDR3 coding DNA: TGTGCCTGGGTACCCCCGCGCGGGAGATCCTACAATGGGCAGTTCTTC.

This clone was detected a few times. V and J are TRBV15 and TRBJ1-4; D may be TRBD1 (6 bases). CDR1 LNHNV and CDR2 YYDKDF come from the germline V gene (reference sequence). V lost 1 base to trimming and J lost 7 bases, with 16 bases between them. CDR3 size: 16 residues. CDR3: CATSRAGTSEREKLFF. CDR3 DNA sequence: TGTGCCACCAGCAGAGCTGGGACATCCGAACGTGAAAAACTGTTTTTT.

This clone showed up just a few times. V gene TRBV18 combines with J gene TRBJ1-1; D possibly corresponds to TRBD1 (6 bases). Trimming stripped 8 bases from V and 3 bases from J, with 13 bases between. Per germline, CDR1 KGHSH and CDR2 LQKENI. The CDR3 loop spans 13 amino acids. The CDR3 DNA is TGTGCCAGCCATTTACAGGGATACACTGAAGCTTTCTTT. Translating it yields CASHLQGYTEAFF.

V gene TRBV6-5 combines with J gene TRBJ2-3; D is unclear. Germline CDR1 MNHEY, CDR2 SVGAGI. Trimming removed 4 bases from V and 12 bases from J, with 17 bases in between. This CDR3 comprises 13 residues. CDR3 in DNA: TGTGCCAGCAGTTTGGGTAATGTCCAGGTTCAGTATTTT. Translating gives CASSLGNVQVQYF.

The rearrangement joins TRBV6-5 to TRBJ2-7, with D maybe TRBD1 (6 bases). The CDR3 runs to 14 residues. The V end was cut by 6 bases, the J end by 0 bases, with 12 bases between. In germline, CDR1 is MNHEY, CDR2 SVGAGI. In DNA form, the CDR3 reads TGTGCCAGCAGCCCGGACAGCAGCTCCTACGAGCAGTACTTC. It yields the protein CASSPDSSSYEQYF.